This TCR beta chain is drawn from a study of synovial regulatory T cells in juvenile arthritis (dated by TCRdb to the mid-2010s). Background for the entire study: Among sequenced patients, a few were therapy-naive, one received methotrexate plus infliximab, 6 or 7 received methotrexate, and one had no treatment information. TCRbeta CDR3 repertoires of blood iaTreg cells, other blood Treg cells and synovial fluid Treg cells from matched patient samples were compared in the study. Effector T cell subsets were also sequenced in this cohort for comparisons, but the Treg dataset alone covers only blood and synovial fluid Treg cells. The TCR repertoire comparisons covered Treg and Teff subsets from some 10 JIA patients with active disease. What the authors observed across the whole study: Synovial Treg cells shared more CDR3 sequences with iaTreg cells than with other blood Treg cells, and Chao-Jaccard similarity confirmed that synovial Treg cells were more closely related to iaTreg cells. Across patients, iaTreg TCR repertoires were largely private and overlapped partially with synovial Teff repertoires and blood CPL repertoires. Blood iaTreg cells showed lower TCR diversity than other blood Treg cells, consistent with antigen-driven expansion.

Library preparation used the immunoSEQ multiplex PCR assay. TCRbeta CDR3 sequencing was carried out by Adaptive Biotechnologies. Per the authors' processing: Repertoire similarity was assessed with the Chao-modified Jaccard index and with the median clonotype overlap from 200 random subsamples of equal sample size. The similarity analyses were based on either productive nucleotide sequences or amino acid sequences translated in silico. To compare repertoires, the researchers applied hierarchical clustering with single linkage as well as t-SNE, based on Chao-modified Jaccard distances. After normalising for sample size, the researchers measured repertoire diversity with the Renyi index across a range of alpha values. TCRdb stores this immuneACCESS table with in-frame sequences only. Part of the clones is absent; in the studies checked, under half of the shortfall reflects unresolved V genes, and no reason is known for the rest. V, J and clone size are taken as reported in that table, and D and trimming were inferred from the DNA itself. This sample's records show some 7,000 clones. The ten largest clones represent around 0.61% of the sample.

As concerns this clone: Its antigen specificity is not known.

TCR repertoire donors were about eleven juvenile idiopathic arthritis patients with active disease who had not reached inactive disease, 3 polyarticular and 8 oligoarticular. A median age of around 11 years (range about 2.4-25) and a median disease duration of approximately 7 years (range 0.2-19.1) were recorded for the TCR-sequenced patients. Samples for TCR repertoire analysis were collected at two centres in Italy. Peripheral blood mononuclear cells were separated using a Histopaque-1077 density gradient and frozen in about 90% FCS with about 10% DMSO. The material sequenced was Treg cells from blood. What the cell subset or site label conveys for this sample: remaining (HLA-DR-negative) circulating blood Treg cells. This TCR derives from a donor between 2 and 29 years old with juvenile idiopathic arthritis.

The CDR3 region: CASSLGQGTYGYTF. Rearrangement joined TRBV5-1 to TRBJ1-2; there is no DNA to check the TCRdb D call of TRBD1. From a lookup of the germline V gene, CDR1 and CDR2 are SGHRS and YFSETQ. Taken from cysteine to phenylalanine, the CDR3 has 14 residues. DNA is not on record.